This T cell receptor beta chain was observed in a study of shared clonotypes between healthy human individuals. Study findings and constraints: Non-shared clonotypes showed lower generation probabilities than clonotypes common to all four donors. Tissues were not sampled, only blood, and their repertoires likely differ.

A note on this clone: Its target is unknown.

Donors comprised healthy HIV-negative adults lacking recent acute infections or vaccinations. The CDR3 has 13 amino acids. CDR1 GTSNPN and CDR2 SVGIG come from the germline V gene (reference sequence). Trimming took 3 bases from V and 7 from J, leaving 12 bases between them. The genomic DNA of each subset was split evenly across several immunoSEQ plates. Profiling relied on immunoSEQ multiplex PCR, and the TCRdb table lists in-frame clones only, not all of them. The sample records 2 million to 3 million clones, about 92% being singletons. The chain carries TRBV30 and TRBJ1-4; D is unclear. Material for sequencing was naive CD4+ T cells sorted from blood. Subset described: CD45RA+ positively selected. The clonotype originates from a man aged 18 to 29 in good health. In DNA form, the CDR3 reads TGTGCCTGGAGAGAACAACAAGGTGAAAAACTGTTTTTT. It encodes CAWREQQGEKLFF.